One sample yielded the 14 T cell receptor beta chains listed below, sequenced in a study of cytomegalovirus exposure and HLA in healthy donors. Profiling relied on immunoSEQ multiplex PCR, and the TCRdb table lists in-frame clones only, not all of them. The table shows about 88,000 clones, with roughly 83% occurring only once. Material for sequencing was PBMCs. These receptors were taken from a woman between 18 and 29 years old in good health and CMV-seropositive.

V usage is TRBV5-4 and J usage is TRBJ1-3; 7 nucleotides align to TRBD1. V shed 5 bases, J shed 2 bases, and the junction held 4 bases outside the gene matches. This CDR3 has 14 residues. Germline V gives CDR1 SGHNT, CDR2 YYREEE (reference sequence). CDR3 sequence: CASSYQGAGNTIYF. CDR3 DNA: TGTGCCAGCAGTTACCAGGGGGCTGGAAACACCATATATTTT.

J is TRBJ2-2 and V is TRBV5-6; 9 bases agree with TRBD1. Germline-derived CDR1 and CDR2 are SGHDT and YYEEEE. The length of the CDR3 is 16 residues. After removal of 5 bases from V and 4 bases from J, the junction contained 9 bases not matched to a gene. CDR3 sequence reads: CASRLTGTGITGELFF. For the CDR3, the DNA is TGTGCCAGCAGACTAACCGGGACAGGGATCACCGGGGAGCTGTTTTTT.

This clone was seen a few times. The gene calls are TRBV30 and TRBJ2-7; TRBD2 matches 13 bases. The CDR3 is 12 amino acids. The germline gives CDR1 GTSNPN, CDR2 SVGIG (reference sequence). Trimming cost V 3 bases and J 10 bases; bases outside gene matches: 3. The CDR3 region has the DNA TGTGCCTGGAGGCTGGGACTAGCGGGACAGTACTTC. It codes for CAWRLGLAGQYF.

The chain has TRBV27 and TRBJ2-2; the match to TRBD1 covers 7 bases. The CDR3 length is 14 residues. CDR1 and CDR2 from the germline V gene are MNHEY and SMNVEV (reference sequence). V shed 3 bases, J shed 8 bases, and the junction held 6 bases outside the gene matches. This CDR3 reads CASSLGRGIGELFF. CDR3 DNA sequence: TGTGCCAGCAGTTTGGGCAGGGGGATAGGGGAGCTGTTTTTT.

The chain carries TRBV6-5 and TRBJ2-5, with TRBD2 as a possible D gene (6 bases). CDR1 is MNHEY, CDR2 SVGAGI, per germline. The CDR3 totals 16 residues. The V gene lost 0 bases and the J gene lost 5 bases, with 16 bases spanning the gap. The CDR3 nucleotides are TGTGCCAGCAGTTACTCGAGTAGGGAAGGGAGGGAGACCCAGTACTTC. This translates into CASSYSSREGRETQYF.

This clone was detected many times. The chain joins TRBV4-2 to TRBJ2-6; perhaps TRBD2 as D (6 bases). The CDR3 spans 16 residues. Trimming pared 0 bases from V and 1 base from J, leaving 7 bases between. Looked up from germline, CDR1 is LGHNA and CDR2 is YNFKEQ. CDR3 DNA: TGTGCCAGCAGCCAAGAGGGGGGATCTGGGGCCAACGTCCTGACTTTC. Translating gives CASSQEGGSGANVLTF.

The chain combines TRBV7-9 with TRBJ2-7; TRBD1 might be the D (6 bases). The CDR3 contains 13 residues. Deletions cut 8 bases from V and 4 bases from J, with 15 bases between. Looked up from germline, CDR1 is SEHNR and CDR2 is FQNEAQ (reference sequence). CDR3 sequence: CASDFQGPYEQYF. Here the CDR3 DNA reads TGTGCCAGCGACTTTCAGGGGCCGTACGAGCAGTACTTC.

The chain carries TRBV9 and TRBJ2-7, with D hard to call. The V and J ends lost 0 bases and 7 bases respectively, with 14 bases between them. Germline lookup yields CDR1 SGDLS and CDR2 YYNGEE. The CDR3 spans 14 residues. The chain's CDR3 is CASSVGAGSREQYF. The CDR3 DNA is TGTGCCAGCAGCGTAGGTGCCGGTAGTCGAGAGCAGTACTTC.

This clone showed up just once. The rearrangement joins TRBV2 to TRBJ2-1; D might be TRBD1 (5 bases). The germline V gene encodes CDR1 SNHLY and CDR2 FYNNEI. Trimming stripped 0 bases from V and 8 bases from J, with 11 bases between. This CDR3 region has 14 residues. The DNA of the CDR3 is TGTGCCAGCAGTGAAGCGGGGCTGGTCTATGAGCAGTTCTTC. This gives the protein CASSEAGLVYEQFF.

The gene calls are TRBV4-2 and TRBJ2-5, with 9 bases fitting TRBD2. J was trimmed by 5 bases and V by 1 base; bases with no gene match: 8. Germline CDR1 is LGHNA and CDR2 is YNFKEQ. The CDR3 is 16 residues long. CDR3: CASSQVPSGVRETQYF. The CDR3 nucleotides are TGTGCCAGCAGCCAAGTCCCTAGCGGGGTAAGGGAGACCCAGTACTTC.

The chain employs TRBV5-3 and TRBJ2-7; TRBD1 is a possible D gene (5 bases). TRBV5-3 is labeled an ORF, and its function is uncertain. The CDR3 consists of 13 residues. V was trimmed by 7 bases and J by 0 bases, leaving 11 bases between them. CDR3 residues: CARFNRSSYEQYF. The DNA for the CDR3 is TGTGCCAGATTTAACAGGAGCTCCTACGAGCAGTACTTC.

This clone was seen just once. This chain joins TRBV28 and TRBJ2-7, with a possible D match to TRBD1 (5 bases). The CDR3 is 14 residues long. The V end lost 2 bases, the J end lost 7 bases, and 15 bases lay between the germline ends. Germline-derived CDR1 and CDR2 are MDHEN and SYDVKM. The CDR3 nucleotides are TGTGCCAGCAGTTTAATACAGGCCACTATTGAGCAGTACTTC. Translating it yields CASSLIQATIEQYF.

This clone came up once. The V gene is TRBV10-3, the J gene TRBJ2-2, with D possibly matching TRBD1 (5 bases). V lost 7 bases, J lost 3 bases, and 18 bases lay in between. The CDR3 has 16 amino acids. Germline CDR1 is ENHRY and CDR2 is SYGVKD. The CDR3 region has the DNA TGTGCCATCATAGGTGACCAGGGCCCCGACACCGGGGAGCTGTTTTTT. The encoded protein is CAIIGDQGPDTGELFF.

For the CDR3, the DNA is TGTGCCAGTACCCTCGGGGCTAGCGGGGGGCGAACCGGGGAGCTGTTTTTT. Translated: CASTLGASGGRTGELFF. This chain links TRBV19 with TRBJ2-2, with 11 bases aligning to TRBD2. This CDR3 has 17 amino acids. The germline V gene has CDR1 LNHDA and CDR2 SQIVND (reference sequence). Losses at the gene ends were 7 bases for V and 5 bases for J; bases not matched to a gene: 12.